The TCR beta chain described here comes from a study of blood T cell repertoires in COVID-19. Using immunoSEQ multiplex PCR, the repertoire was profiled, and TCRdb retains in-frame clones only, with some absent. The data contain under 40,000 clones, 89% of them singletons. Trimming took 1 base from V and 7 from J, leaving 13 bases between them. The CDR3 covers 14 residues. Germline CDR1 reads LNHDA; CDR2 reads SQIVND (reference sequence). The clonotype comes from a human donor in a cohort sampled during active COVID-19. The chain carries TRBV19 and TRBJ1-1; D gene ambiguous. The sample comprised peripheral blood. The CDR3 is CASSIVARSNEAFF. CDR3 in DNA: TGTGCCAGTAGTATAGTCGCACGGTCGAATGAAGCTTTCTTT.